The source of this T cell receptor (beta chain) is a study of graft-versus-host responses after intestinal transplantation. Whole-study context: For two to four years after anti-thymocyte globulin induction, all recipients took tacrolimus and steroids. General study points: Early HvG declines after transplant were associated with peak circulating GvH clone levels. GvH clones were identified in recipient marrow, with some first appearing in ileum or blood.

About this clone itself: The antigen is not known.

The data were produced by immunoSEQ multiplex PCR, yet TCRdb's version contains in-frame clones alone and is incomplete. The sample records 130,000 or so clones, around 90% being singletons. Trimming stripped 5 bases from V and 2 bases from J, with 16 bases between. The germline CDR1 and CDR2 sequences are MDHEN and SYDVKM. The CDR3 covers 16 residues. V usage is TRBV28 and J usage is TRBJ1-5, with D tentatively TRBD1 (6 bases). The TCR originated in a human donor who received an intestinal transplant. This specimen consisted of unstimulated CD4+ T cells sorted from spleen or lymph node cells, obtained before intestinal transplant. This chain's CDR3 is CASSPETGSGNQPQHF. The CDR3 DNA reads TGTGCCAGCAGTCCTGAGACAGGTAGTGGCAATCAGCCCCAGCATTTT.